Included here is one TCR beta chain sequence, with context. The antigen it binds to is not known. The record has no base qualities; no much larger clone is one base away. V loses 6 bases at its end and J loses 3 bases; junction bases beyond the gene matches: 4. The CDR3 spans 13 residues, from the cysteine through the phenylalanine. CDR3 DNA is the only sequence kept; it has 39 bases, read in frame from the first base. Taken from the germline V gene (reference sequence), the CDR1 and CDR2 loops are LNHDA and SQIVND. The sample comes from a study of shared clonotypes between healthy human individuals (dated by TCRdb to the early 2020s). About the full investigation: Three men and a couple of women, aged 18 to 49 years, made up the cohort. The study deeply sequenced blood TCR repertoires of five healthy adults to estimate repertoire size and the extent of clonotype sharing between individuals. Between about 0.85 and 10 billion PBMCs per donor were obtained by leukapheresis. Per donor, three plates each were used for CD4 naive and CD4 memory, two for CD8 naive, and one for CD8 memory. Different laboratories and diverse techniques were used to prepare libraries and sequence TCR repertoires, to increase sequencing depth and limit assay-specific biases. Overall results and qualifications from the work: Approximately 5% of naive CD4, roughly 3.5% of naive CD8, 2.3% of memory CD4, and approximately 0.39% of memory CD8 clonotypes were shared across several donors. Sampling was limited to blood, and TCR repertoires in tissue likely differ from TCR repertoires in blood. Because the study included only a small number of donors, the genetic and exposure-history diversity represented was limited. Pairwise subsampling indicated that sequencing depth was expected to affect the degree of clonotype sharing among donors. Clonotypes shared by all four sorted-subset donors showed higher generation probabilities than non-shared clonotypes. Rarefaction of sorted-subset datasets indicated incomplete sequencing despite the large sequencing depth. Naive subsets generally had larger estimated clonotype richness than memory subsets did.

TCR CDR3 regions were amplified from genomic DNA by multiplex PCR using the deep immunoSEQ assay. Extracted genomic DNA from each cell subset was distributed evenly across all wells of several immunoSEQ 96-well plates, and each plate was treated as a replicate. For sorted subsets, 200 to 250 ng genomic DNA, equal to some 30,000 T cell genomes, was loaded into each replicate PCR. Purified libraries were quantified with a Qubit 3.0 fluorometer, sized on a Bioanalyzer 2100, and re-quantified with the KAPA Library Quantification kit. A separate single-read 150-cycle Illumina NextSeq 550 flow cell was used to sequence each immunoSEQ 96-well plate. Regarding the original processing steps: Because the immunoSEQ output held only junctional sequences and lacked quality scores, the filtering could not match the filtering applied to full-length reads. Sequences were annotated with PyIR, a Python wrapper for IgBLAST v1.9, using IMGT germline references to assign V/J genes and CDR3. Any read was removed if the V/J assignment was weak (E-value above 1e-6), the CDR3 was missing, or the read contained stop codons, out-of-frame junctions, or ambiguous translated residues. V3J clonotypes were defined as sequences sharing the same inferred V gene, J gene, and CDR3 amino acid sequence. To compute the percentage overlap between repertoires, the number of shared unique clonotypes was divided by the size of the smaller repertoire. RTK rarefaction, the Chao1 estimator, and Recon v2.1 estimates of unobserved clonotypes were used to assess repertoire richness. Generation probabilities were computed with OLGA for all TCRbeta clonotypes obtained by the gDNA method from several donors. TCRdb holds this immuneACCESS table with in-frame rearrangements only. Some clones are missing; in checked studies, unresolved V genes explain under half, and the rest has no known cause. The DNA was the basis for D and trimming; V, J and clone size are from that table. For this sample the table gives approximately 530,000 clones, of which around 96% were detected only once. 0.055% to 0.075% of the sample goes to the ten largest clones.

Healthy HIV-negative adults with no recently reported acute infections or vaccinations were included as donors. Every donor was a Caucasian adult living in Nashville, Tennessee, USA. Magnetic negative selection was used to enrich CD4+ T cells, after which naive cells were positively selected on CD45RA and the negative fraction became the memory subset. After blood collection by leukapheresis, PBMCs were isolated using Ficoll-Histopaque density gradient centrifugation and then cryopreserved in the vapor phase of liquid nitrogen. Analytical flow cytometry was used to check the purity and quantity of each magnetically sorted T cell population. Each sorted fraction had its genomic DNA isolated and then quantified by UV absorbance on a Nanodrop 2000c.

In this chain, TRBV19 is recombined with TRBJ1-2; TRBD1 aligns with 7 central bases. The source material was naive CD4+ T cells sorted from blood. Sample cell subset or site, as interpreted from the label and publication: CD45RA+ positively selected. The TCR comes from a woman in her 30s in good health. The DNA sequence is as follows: TGTGCCAGTAGCCCAGGACAGGACTATGGCTACACCTTC. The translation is CASSPGQDYGYTF.